This entry concerns a single T cell receptor beta chain. The sample belongs to a study of OX40 agonist ivuxolimab in advanced cancers. Germline V gene data show CDR1 as SGHVS and CDR2 as FNYEAQ. The CDR3 length is 16 residues. Trimming removed 3 bases from V and 1 base from J; junction bases left unmatched: 4. Sequencing used immunoSEQ multiplex PCR; TCRdb keeps in-frame clones, though not all of them. This sample has roughly 67,000 clones; about nine tenths occur once, and the top ten carry about 3.9%. This chain joins TRBV7-6 and TRBJ2-3; 10 bases line up with TRBD2. The material was CD4+ or CD8+ T cells sorted from blood, obtained in a trial of the OX40 agonist ivuxolimab. This clonotype originated in an adult with an advanced solid tumor such as melanoma, head and neck, liver or kidney cancer. CDR3 coding DNA: TGTGCCAGCAGCTTGGGGCTAGCGGGGGGCACAGATACGCAGTATTTT. It yields the protein CASSLGLAGGTDTQYF. Together with reference TRBV7-6 and TRBJ2-3, the CDR3 gives the full variable domain: GAGVSQSPRYKVTKRGQDVALRCDPISGHVSLYWYRQALGQGPEFLTYFNYEAQQDKSGLPNDRFSAERPEGSISTLTIQRTEQRDSAMYRCASSLGLAGGTDTQYFGPGTRLTVL.